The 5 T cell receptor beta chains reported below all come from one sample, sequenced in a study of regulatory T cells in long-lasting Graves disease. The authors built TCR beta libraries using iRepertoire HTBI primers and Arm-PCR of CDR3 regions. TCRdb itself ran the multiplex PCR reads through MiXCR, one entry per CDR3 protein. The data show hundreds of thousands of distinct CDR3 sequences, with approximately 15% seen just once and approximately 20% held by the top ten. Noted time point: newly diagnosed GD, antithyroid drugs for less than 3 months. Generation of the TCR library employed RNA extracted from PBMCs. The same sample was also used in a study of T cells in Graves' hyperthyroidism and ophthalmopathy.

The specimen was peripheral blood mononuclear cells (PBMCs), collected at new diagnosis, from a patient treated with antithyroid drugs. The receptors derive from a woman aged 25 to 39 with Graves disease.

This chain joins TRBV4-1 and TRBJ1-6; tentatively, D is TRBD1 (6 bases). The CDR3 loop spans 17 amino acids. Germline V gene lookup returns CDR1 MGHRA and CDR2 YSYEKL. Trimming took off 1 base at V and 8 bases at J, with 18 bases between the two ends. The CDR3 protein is CASSQAIGGAGYSPLHF. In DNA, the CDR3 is TGCGCCAGCAGCCAAGCGATAGGGGGGGCGGGTTATTCACCCCTCCACTTT.

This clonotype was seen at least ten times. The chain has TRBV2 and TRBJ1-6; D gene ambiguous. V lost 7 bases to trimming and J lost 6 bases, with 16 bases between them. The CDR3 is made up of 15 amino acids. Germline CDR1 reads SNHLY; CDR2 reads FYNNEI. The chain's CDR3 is CASTEGGLPNSPLHF. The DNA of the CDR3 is TGTGCCAGCACAGAGGGTGGCCTGCCTAATTCACCCCTCCACTTT.

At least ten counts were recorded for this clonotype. The CDR3 sequence is CASSWTQGAAGELFF. The CDR3 DNA follows: TGTGCCAGCAGTTGGACCCAGGGGGCCGCCGGGGAGCTGTTTTTT. J is TRBJ2-2 and V is TRBV12-3 or TRBV12-4; 8 bases agree with TRBD1. V gave up 4 bases and J gave up 6 bases; unmatched junction bases: 7. The CDR3 totals 15 residues.

CDR3 sequence: CSARWPRDTQYF. The CDR3 bases are TGCAGTGCTAGGTGGCCTAGAGATACGCAGTATTTT. The gene calls are TRBV20-1 and TRBJ2-3; D gene uncertain. Trimming shortened V by 3 bases and J by 5 bases, and 9 bases separated the two germline ends. CDR3 length: 12 amino acids. Looked up from germline, CDR1 is DFQATT and CDR2 is SNEGSKA (reference sequence).

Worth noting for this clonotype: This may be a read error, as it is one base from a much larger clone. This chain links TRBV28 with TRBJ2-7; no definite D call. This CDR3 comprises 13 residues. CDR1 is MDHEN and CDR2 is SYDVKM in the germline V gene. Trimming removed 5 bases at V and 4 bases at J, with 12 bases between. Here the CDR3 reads CASSTQWAYEQYF. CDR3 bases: TGTGCCAGCAGTACTCAGTGGGCTTACGAGCAGTACTTC. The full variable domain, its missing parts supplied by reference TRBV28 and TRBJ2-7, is DVKVTQSSRYLVKRTGEKVFLECVQDMDHENMFWYRQDPGLGLRLIYFSYDVKMKEKGDIPEGYSVSREKKERFSLILESASTNQTSMYLCASSTQWAYEQYFGPGTRLTVT.